This T cell receptor (beta chain) was captured by sequencing in a study of OX40 agonist ivuxolimab in advanced cancers. Study as a whole: A male proportion of more than 75% was recorded, with mean age about 62 years and range 23 to 79. Partial response was recorded in three patients: one hepatocellular carcinoma and two cutaneous melanoma cases.

The CDR3 runs to 14 residues. Germline V gene sequence: CDR1 SEHNR, CDR2 FQNEAQ (reference sequence). With 5 bases removed from V and 9 bases from J, the gap between germline ends came to 19 bases. Notes on this clone: Its antigen is not identified.

Sequenced by immunoSEQ multiplex PCR; TCRdb stores in-frame clones only, minus some. This sample yields tens of thousands of clones, of which roughly 80% are seen a single time; around 0.7% belongs to the top ten. Whole-study results and caveats: Expanded clones tended on average to be more numerous among CD8+ T cells than CD4+. Both CD4+ and CD8+ T cell populations in blood had undergone clonal expansion by week 6 at 0.1 to 3.0 mg/kg.

The starting material was CD4+ or CD8+ T cells sorted from blood, obtained in a trial of the OX40 agonist ivuxolimab. The receptor's source is an adult with an advanced solid tumor such as melanoma, head and neck, liver or kidney cancer. The gene calls are TRBV7-9 and TRBJ1-1, with D possibly TRBD1 on 6 matching bases. CDR3 loop: CASSPTTGTDKAFF. Here the CDR3 DNA reads TGTGCCAGCAGCCCGACAACAGGGACCGATAAAGCTTTCTTT.